The subject of this entry is one T cell receptor beta chain. A junction boundary mismatches the germline segment, possibly from a read error. The authors' processing: It was from reference gene primer amplification that nucleated cell counts were estimated. Profiling relied on immunoSEQ multiplex PCR, and the TCRdb table lists in-frame clones only, not all of them. That table furnishes V, J and clone size, whereas the DNA furnished D and trimming. The repertoire includes about 210,000 clones, about 82% of them detected once, and more than 2% sits in the top ten. Seattle researchers signed up patients amid active infection and tracked them longitudinally. The source of the sample is a study of blood T cell repertoires in COVID-19. In the study overall: Collection of acute and convalescent COVID-19 samples took place in the United States, Italy and Spain. Sources were T cells, B-cell-depleted T cells, or PBMCs; the material itself was cDNA or gDNA.

The origin of this receptor is a woman between 70 and 85 years old with COVID-19, enrolled during active disease. Input material: peripheral blood.

The CDR3 is CASSLGTGQETQYF. CDR3 DNA sequence: TGTGCTAGCAGCTTAGGGACAGGTCAAGAGACCCAGTACTTC. The chain employs TRBV7-7 and TRBJ2-5; 8 bases align to TRBD1. Per germline, CDR1 SSHAT and CDR2 FNYEAQ (reference sequence). This CDR3 comprises 14 residues.